The clone carrying this T cell receptor (beta chain) showed up just a few times. The source of the sample is a study of T cells in Graves' hyperthyroidism and ophthalmopathy. RNA transcripts provided the source from which TCR beta CDR3 regions were amplified. When the TCR CDR3 underwent first-round RT-PCR, the HTBI primer set was used. Each CDR3 protein is one row after TCRdb ran MiXCR on the multiplex PCR reads. The sample includes about 700,000 distinct CDR3 sequences, 11% to 15% seen only once; the top ten take roughly a tenth. The sample was blood. The clonotype originates from a woman under 30 with Graves' hyperthyroidism.

For the CDR3, the DNA is TGTGCCAGCAGCCCCTCGACAGGGCCCTATGGCTACACCTTC. Amino acids: CASSPSTGPYGYTF. The V call is TRBV3-1, the J call TRBJ1-2; 7 nucleotides line up with TRBD1. CDR1 is LGHDT and CDR2 is YNNKEL in the germline V gene (reference sequence). The junction had 6 bases not matched to a gene; V was cut back by 4 bases and J by 4 bases. This CDR3 is built from 14 residues.